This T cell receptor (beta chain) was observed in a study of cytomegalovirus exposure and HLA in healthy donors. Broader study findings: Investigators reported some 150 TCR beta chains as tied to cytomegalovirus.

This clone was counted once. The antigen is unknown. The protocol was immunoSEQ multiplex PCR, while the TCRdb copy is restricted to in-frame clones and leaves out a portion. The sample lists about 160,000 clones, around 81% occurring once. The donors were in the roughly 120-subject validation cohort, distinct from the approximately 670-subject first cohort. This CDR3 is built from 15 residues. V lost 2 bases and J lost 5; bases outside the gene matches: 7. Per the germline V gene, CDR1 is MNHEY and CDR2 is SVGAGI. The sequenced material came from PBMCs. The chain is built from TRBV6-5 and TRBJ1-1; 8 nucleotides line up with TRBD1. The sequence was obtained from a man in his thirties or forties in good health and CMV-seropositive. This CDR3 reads CASSYQHTGGTEAFF. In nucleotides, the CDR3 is TGTGCCAGCAGTTACCAACACACAGGGGGTACTGAAGCTTTCTTT.